The clone carrying this T cell receptor beta chain was counted a few times. Its target is unknown. Per-sample PBMC isolation yielded at least 6.5 million cells. With a J-beta primer mix and a sample-barcoded 5' primer, a second PCR ran 7 to 11 cycles. Every individual sample yielded 2.5 million or more paired-end reads (each containing CDR3). In TCRdb, the 5' RACE reads were re-called with MiXCR into one record per CDR3 protein. The sample carries around 820,000 distinct CDR3 sequences, roughly 25% recorded once. Trimming took 2 bases from V and 0 from J, leaving 15 bases between them. Per the germline V gene, CDR1 is DFQATT and CDR2 is SNEGSKA (reference sequence). CDR3 length equals 16 residues. The data stem from a study of blood T cells in healthy people across ages. General study points: Any conclusive comparison of naive versus antigen-experienced cells was prevented by using unsorted PBMCs.

Separately, the same data were catalogued under a study of T cells of mothers and their children.

Sequencing input: blood. V and J are TRBV20-1 and TRBJ2-3; D possibly uses TRBD1 or TRBD2 (6 bases each). This receptor was obtained from a boy between 10 and 17 years old in good health. In DNA form, the CDR3 reads TGCAGTGCTAGAAGAGGGGGGCCCCCTAGCACAGATACGCAGTATTTT. Encoded protein: CSARRGGPPSTDTQYF.